This T cell receptor beta chain is from a study of technical replicates of blood from a handful of donors. Germline CDR1 is LNHDA and CDR2 is SQIVND (reference sequence). This CDR3 is 12 amino acids long. Trimming pared 5 bases from V and 4 bases from J, leaving 8 bases between. The table came from immunoSEQ multiplex PCR; TCRdb's copy has only in-frame clones and leaves some out. Of 75,000 to 85,000 clones listed, around 95% are singletons. The rearrangement uses TRBV19 and TRBJ1-1, with D uncertain. Sequenced material: T cells isolated from PBMCs. The sequence was collected from a human donor in good health. The CDR3 DNA follows: TGTGCCAGTAGTGACGGGATCACTGAAGCTTTCTTT. It translates to CASSDGITEAFF.